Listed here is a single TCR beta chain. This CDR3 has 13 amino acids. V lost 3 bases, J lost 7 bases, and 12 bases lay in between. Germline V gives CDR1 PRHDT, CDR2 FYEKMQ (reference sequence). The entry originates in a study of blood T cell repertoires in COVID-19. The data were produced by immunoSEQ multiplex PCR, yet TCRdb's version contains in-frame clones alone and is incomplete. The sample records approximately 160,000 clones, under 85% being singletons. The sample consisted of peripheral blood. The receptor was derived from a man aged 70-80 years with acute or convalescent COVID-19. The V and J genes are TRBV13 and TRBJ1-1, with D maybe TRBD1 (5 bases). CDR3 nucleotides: TGTGCCAGCAGCTTGGTCAGGGTCGGTGAAGCTTTCTTT. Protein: CASSLVRVGEAFF.